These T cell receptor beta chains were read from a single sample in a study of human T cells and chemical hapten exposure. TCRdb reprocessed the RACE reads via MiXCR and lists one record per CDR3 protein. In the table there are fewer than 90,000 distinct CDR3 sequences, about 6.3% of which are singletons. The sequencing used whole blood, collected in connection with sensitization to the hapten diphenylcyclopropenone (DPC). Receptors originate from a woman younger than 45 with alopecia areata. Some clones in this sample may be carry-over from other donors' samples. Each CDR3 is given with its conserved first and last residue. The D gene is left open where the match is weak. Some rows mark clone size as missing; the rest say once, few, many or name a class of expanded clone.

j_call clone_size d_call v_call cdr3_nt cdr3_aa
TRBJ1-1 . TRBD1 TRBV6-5 TGTGCCAGCGCCCCGGACAGGGGCACTGAAGCTTTCTTT CASAPDRGTEAFF
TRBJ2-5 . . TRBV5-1 TGCGCCAGCAGCTTGGCGAGGGGAGTAGGAGAGACCCAGTACTTC CASSLARGVGETQYF
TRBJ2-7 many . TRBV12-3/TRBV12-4 TGTGCCAGCAGTTTACGGGGTTCCGAGCAGTACTTC CASSLRGSEQYF
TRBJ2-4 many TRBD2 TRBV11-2 TGTGCCAGCTCCTTAGCGGGGGGGCCGGGAAACATTCAGTACTTC CASSLAGGPGNIQYF
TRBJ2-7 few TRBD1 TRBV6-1 TGTGCCAGCAGTGAAGCGCAAGGGACAGCCGCGGATGAGCAGTACTTC CASSEAQGTAADEQYF
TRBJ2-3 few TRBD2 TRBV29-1 TGCAGCGTCCGTAGGAGCGGGGGGTCAGATACGCAGTATTTT CSVRRSGGSDTQYF
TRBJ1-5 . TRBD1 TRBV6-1 TGTGCCAGCAGTGGATACCCAATACAGGGGAATCAGCCCCAGCATTTT CASSGYPIQGNQPQHF
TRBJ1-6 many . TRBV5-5 TGTGCCAGCAGCTTGCCGGTTCCCAGTTATTCACCCCTCCACTTT CASSLPVPSYSPLHF
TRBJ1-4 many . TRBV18 TGTGCCAGCTCACCCACACCGGAAAATGAAAAACTGTTTTTT CASSPTPENEKLFF
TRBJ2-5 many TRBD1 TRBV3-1 TGTGCCAGCAGCCCGGGACAGGGCAGAGAGACCCAGTACTTC CASSPGQGRETQYF
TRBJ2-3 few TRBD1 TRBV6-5 TGTGCCAGCAGTCCGCGGGTCTTCGGGACAGGGGCAGATACGCAGTATTTT CASSPRVFGTGADTQYF
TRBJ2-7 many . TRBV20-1 TGCAGTGCTAGAGATTCTAAGGGGGACGAGCAGTACTTC CSARDSKGDEQYF
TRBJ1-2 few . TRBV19 TGTGCCAGTAGCCGCAAACTCGACAGGAACTATGGCTACACCTTC CASSRKLDRNYGYTF
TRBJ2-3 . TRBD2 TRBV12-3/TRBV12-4 TGTGCCAGCAGTCCCTCTAGGCGGGGGACAGATACGCAGTATTTT CASSPSRRGTDTQYF
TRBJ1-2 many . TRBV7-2 TGTGCCAGCAGCTACCACGGAGGGGGGAACTATGGCTACACCTTC CASSYHGGGNYGYTF
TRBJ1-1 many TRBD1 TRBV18 TGTGCCAGCTCACCACTTGCCGGGACAGGGAACACTGAAGCTTTCTTT CASSPLAGTGNTEAFF
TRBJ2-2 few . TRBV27 TGTGCCAGCAGTTTAGTTCCAGGGCCCAACACCGGGGAGCTGTTTTTT CASSLVPGPNTGELFF
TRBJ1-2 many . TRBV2 TGTGCCAGCACGAGCGGGGTAGACTATGGCTACACCTTC CASTSGVDYGYTF
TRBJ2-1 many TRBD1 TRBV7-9 TGTGCCAGCAGCCTGGGACAGGGGACTCACAATGAGCAGTTCTTC CASSLGQGTHNEQFF
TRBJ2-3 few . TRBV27 TGTGCCAGCAGTCTATTCGTAGGGGGCGGAGGGGTCAATACGCAGTATTTT CASSLFVGGGGVNTQYF
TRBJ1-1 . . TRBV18 TGTGCCAGCTCACCACAGTTCGGAGTAACTGAAGCTTTCTTT CASSPQFGVTEAFF
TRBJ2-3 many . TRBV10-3 TGTGCCATCAGTGAGTCGACGGCTAGCACAGATACGCAGTATTTT CAISESTASTDTQYF
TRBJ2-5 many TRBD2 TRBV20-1 TGCAGTGCTAGCCCCGGGGGGAGATTCCAAGAGACCCAGTACTTC CSASPGGRFQETQYF
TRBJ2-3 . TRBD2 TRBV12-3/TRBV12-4 TGTGCCAGCAGTTCCCCCCGGGGGGGAGCAGATACGCAGTATTTT CASSSPRGGADTQYF
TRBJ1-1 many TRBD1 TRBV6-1 TGTGCCAGCAGTGGACAGGGTTCGTGGACTGAAGCTTTCTTT CASSGQGSWTEAFF
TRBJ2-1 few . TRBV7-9 TGTGCCAGCAGCTTGGACGGAATCTCCTACAATGAGCAGTTCTTC CASSLDGISYNEQFF
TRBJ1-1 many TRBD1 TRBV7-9 TGTGCCAGCAGCCAAGGGACAGGGGGCTGGGACACTGAAGCTTTCTTT CASSQGTGGWDTEAFF
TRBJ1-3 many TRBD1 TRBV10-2 TGCGCCAGCAGTGATGGTCCCGGGACAGGGGGCCTAGACACCATATATTTT CASSDGPGTGGLDTIYF
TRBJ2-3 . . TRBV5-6 TGTGCCAGCAGCGCAACGACAGTTATTAGCACAGATACGCAGTATTTT CASSATTVISTDTQYF
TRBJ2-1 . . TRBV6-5 TGTGCCAGCACTACAGGGCCCTCCTACAATGAGCAGTTCTTC CASTTGPSYNEQFF
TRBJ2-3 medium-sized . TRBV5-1 TGCGCCAGCAGCTTGCAGGGATATAGCACAGATACGCAGTATTTT CASSLQGYSTDTQYF
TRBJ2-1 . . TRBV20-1 TGCAGCCCTAGTCGGGGCTCCCTTTACAATGAGCAGTTCTTC CSPSRGSLYNEQFF
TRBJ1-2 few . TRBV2 TGTGCCAGCGGTCGAACATGGGGAAACTATGGCTACACCTTC CASGRTWGNYGYTF
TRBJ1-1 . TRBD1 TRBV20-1 TGCAGTGCCCCAGGGGGCCCAGGGACTGAAGCTTTCTTT CSAPGGPGTEAFF
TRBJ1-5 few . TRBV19 TGTGCCAGTAGTATAGACCCTAGCAATCAGCCCCAGCATTTT CASSIDPSNQPQHF
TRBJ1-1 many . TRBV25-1 TGTGCCAGCAGTGAAGGCTGGGGGATCACTGAAGCTTTCTTT CASSEGWGITEAFF
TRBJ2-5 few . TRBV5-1 TGCGCCAGCAGACCTCAGGGAATCGAAGAGACCCAGTACTTC CASRPQGIEETQYF
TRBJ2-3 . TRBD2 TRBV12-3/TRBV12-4 TGTGCCAGCAGAGGCAGACTAGCGGGGGGGGGAGATACGCAGTATTTT CASRGRLAGGGDTQYF
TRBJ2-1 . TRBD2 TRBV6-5 TGTGCCAGCAGTTACTCCGGGGGGACCTACAATGAGCAGTTCTTC CASSYSGGTYNEQFF
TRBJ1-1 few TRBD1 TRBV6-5 TGTGCCAGCGAAAGGGGACAGGGTGCTGAAGCTTTCTTT CASERGQGAEAFF
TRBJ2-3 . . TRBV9 TGTGCCAGCAGCGAGTCAGATCTAGCAACAGATACGCAGTATTTT CASSESDLATDTQYF
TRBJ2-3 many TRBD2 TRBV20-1 TGCAGTGGGATAGCGGGGGCCGGCAAAACAGATACGCAGTATTTT CSGIAGAGKTDTQYF
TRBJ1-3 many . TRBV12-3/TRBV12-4 TGTGCCAGCAGGAAGCCAGAGATCACTGGAAACACCATATATTTT CASRKPEITGNTIYF
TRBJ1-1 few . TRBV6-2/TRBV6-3 TGTGCCAGCAGTTACGGAGGCAGGAGGGACACTGAAGCTTTCTTT CASSYGGRRDTEAFF
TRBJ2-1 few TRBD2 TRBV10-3 TGTGCCATCAGTGAGATGAGACTAGCCAATGAGCAGTTCTTC CAISEMRLANEQFF
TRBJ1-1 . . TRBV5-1 TGCGCCAGCAGCTTTGGGGGGGGGGACACTGAAGCTTTCTTT CASSFGGGDTEAFF
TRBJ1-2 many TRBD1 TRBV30 TGTGCCTGGAGTGTAATCGGGGGGGGACAGGCTTATGGCTACACCTTC CAWSVIGGGQAYGYTF
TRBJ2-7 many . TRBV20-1 TGCAGTGCTAGAGAGGGGTACGAGCAGTACTTC CSAREGYEQYF
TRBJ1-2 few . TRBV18 TGTGCCAGCTCAACCCGGACAGAAAATAACTATGGCTACACCTTC CASSTRTENNYGYTF
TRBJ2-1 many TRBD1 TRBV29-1 TGCAGCGTTGAAGAAGCCCTCGACCGGGACAGGGATGGGGGGTTCTTC CSVEEALDRDRDGGFF
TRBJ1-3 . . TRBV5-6 TGTGCCAGCAGCTTCAGCGCTCCCGGGGAAGGAAACACCATATATTTT CASSFSAPGEGNTIYF
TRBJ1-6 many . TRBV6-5 TGTGCCAGCAGTTATGCAAGCACCAATTCACCCCTCCACTTT CASSYASTNSPLHF
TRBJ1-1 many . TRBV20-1 TGCAGTGCTAGGGAGGGAGGGGAGAAGGCTTTCTTT CSAREGGEKAFF
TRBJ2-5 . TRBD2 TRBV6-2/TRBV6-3 TGTGCCAGCAGAAGGGGACTAGCTGGAGAGACCCAGTACTTC CASRRGLAGETQYF
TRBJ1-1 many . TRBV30 TGTGCCTGGAACGGGGGGACTGAAGCTTTCTTT CAWNGGTEAFF
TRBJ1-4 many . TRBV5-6 TGTGCCAGCAGTCTACGGTCCTGGGGGACACATCGTGAAAAACTGTTTTTT CASSLRSWGTHREKLFF
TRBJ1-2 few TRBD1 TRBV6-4 TGTGCCAGCAGTGTGACAGGGGGAGACGGCTACACCTTC CASSVTGGDGYTF
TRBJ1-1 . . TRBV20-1 TGCAGTGCTAGGTGGTCTTCCGGGAACACTGAAGCTTTCTTT CSARWSSGNTEAFF
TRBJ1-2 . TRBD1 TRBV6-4 TGTGCCAGCAGACCAGAGCCGGGACAGGCGTATGGCTACACCTTC CASRPEPGQAYGYTF
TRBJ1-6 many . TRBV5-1 TGCGCCAGCAGCCTGGCCGGACAGCCAGGGGATTCACCCCTCCACTTT CASSLAGQPGDSPLHF